One and the same sample provided the 32 T cell receptor beta chains below, sequenced in a study of technical replicates of blood from four donors. TCRdb's table, derived via immunoSEQ multiplex PCR, lists solely in-frame clones and lacks some. The sample records 80,000 to 100,000 clones, 92% being singletons. Sequenced material: T cells isolated from PBMCs. The receptors come from a human donor in good health.

The V call is TRBV27, the J call TRBJ1-5; unclear D gene. Germline-derived CDR1 and CDR2 are MNHEY and SMNVEV (reference sequence). The CDR3 contains 14 residues. The V end lost 2 bases, the J end lost 0 bases, and 5 bases lay between the germline ends. The CDR3 DNA reads as TGTGCCAGCAGTTTAGCGTATAGCAATCAGCCCCAGCATTTT. Residues: CASSLAYSNQPQHF.

The chain has TRBV5-1 and TRBJ1-3; D remains unclear. Trimming removed 2 bases from V and 2 bases from J, with 14 bases in between. Per germline, CDR1 SGHRS and CDR2 YFSETQ. This CDR3 is built from 16 residues. CDR3 sequence: CASSLLSGPPGNTIYF. The CDR3 bases are TGCGCCAGCAGCTTACTTTCAGGCCCCCCTGGAAACACCATATATTTT.

J is TRBJ1-3 and V is TRBV19, with a possible D match to TRBD1 (6 bases). The CDR3 runs to 14 residues. Germline V gene sequence: CDR1 LNHDA, CDR2 SQIVND (reference sequence). Trimming stripped 2 bases from V and 1 base from J, with 6 bases between. CDR3 amino acids: CASSITGSGNTIYF. For the CDR3, the DNA is TGTGCCAGTAGTATAACAGGGTCTGGAAACACCATATATTTT.

The rearrangement links TRBV6-5 to TRBJ2-7; 8 bases fit TRBD1. CDR3 size: 15 residues. CDR1 and CDR2 (germline): MNHEY, SVGAGI. V lost 6 bases and J lost 3; bases outside the gene matches: 10. CDR3 sequence (DNA): TGTGCCAGCAGCCCCGGATATGGACAGGGCTACGAGCAGTACTTC. This sequence encodes CASSPGYGQGYEQYF.

This sequence joins TRBV27 and TRBJ2-3, with TRBD2 matching over 10 bases. The CDR3 has 17 residues. CDR1 MNHEY and CDR2 SMNVEV come from the germline V gene (reference sequence). V gave up 4 bases and J gave up 6 bases; unmatched junction bases: 13. CDR3 in DNA: TGTGCCAGCAGTTACAAACCACAGGGACTAGCGCGTGATACGCAGTATTTT. Translating gives CASSYKPQGLARDTQYF.

The V and J genes are TRBV30 and TRBJ1-5; no definite D call. Germline loops: CDR1 GTSNPN, CDR2 SVGIG (reference sequence). This CDR3 is 14 amino acids long. With 0 bases removed from V and 5 bases from J, the gap between germline ends came to 11 bases. The CDR3 DNA is TGTGCCTGGAGTGTAAACCTCTACGATCAGCCCCAGCATTTT. The encoded protein is CAWSVNLYDQPQHF.

The chain carries TRBV11-2 and TRBJ2-7, with 10 bases matching TRBD2. CDR1 and CDR2 (germline): SGHAT, FQNNGV. The CDR3 length is 16 residues. V lost 5 bases to trimming and J lost 7 bases; unmatched junction nucleotides: 14. The CDR3 reads CASSLPTSGFFLEQYF. In DNA form, the CDR3 reads TGTGCCAGCAGCCTTCCGACTAGCGGGTTCTTTTTAGAGCAGTACTTC.

The genes are TRBV7-9 and TRBJ1-2, with 8 bases identical to TRBD1. There are 16 residues in the CDR3. Losses at the gene ends were 5 bases for V and 3 bases for J; bases not matched to a gene: 11. Germline CDR1 reads SEHNR; CDR2 reads FQNEAQ (reference sequence). The CDR3 here is CASSTRQGTAHYGYTF. CDR3 coding DNA: TGTGCCAGCAGCACCAGACAGGGGACGGCTCACTATGGCTACACCTTC. The complete variable domain, with remaining parts taken from reference TRBV7-9 and TRBJ1-2, reads DTGVSQNPRHKITKRGQNVTFRCDPISEHNRLYWYRQTLGQGPEFLTYFQNEAQLEKSRLLSDRFSAERPKGSFSTLEIQRTEQGDSAMYLCASSTRQGTAHYGYTFGSGTRLTVV.

This rearrangement joins TRBV7-9 to TRBJ2-3; TRBD2 aligns across 7 bases. V lost 1 base, J lost 2 bases, and 3 bases stayed unmatched. CDR3 length: 15 residues. The germline V gene has CDR1 SEHNR and CDR2 FQNEAQ (reference sequence). Here the CDR3 reads CASSLGDYSTDTQYF. CDR3 bases: TGTGCCAGCAGCTTAGGGGACTACTCCACAGATACGCAGTATTTT.

The V call is TRBV15, the J call TRBJ1-2, with a weak D call TRBD1 (6 bases). Germline V gene lookup returns CDR1 LNHNV and CDR2 YYDKDF (reference sequence). Between the trimmed V and J ends, which lost 1 base and 4 bases, there was a span of 13 bases. The length of the CDR3 is 15 residues. The CDR3 DNA reads as TGTGCCACCAGCAGAGCCCTACTAGGGGGCTATGGCTACACCTTC. Residues: CATSRALLGGYGYTF. The whole variable domain, remainder taken from reference TRBV15 and TRBJ1-2, is DAMVIQNPRYQVTQFGKPVTLSCSQTLNHNVMYWYQQKSSQAPKLLFHYYDKDFNNEADTPDNFQSRRPNTSFCFLDIRSPGLGDTAMYLCATSRALLGGYGYTFGSGTRLTVV.

This sequence joins TRBV4-1 and TRBJ2-7, with 10 bases matching TRBD1. The ends lost 7 bases at V and 6 bases at J; junction bases unmatched: 15. This CDR3 is 16 amino acids long. Germline V CDR1 and CDR2: MGHRA, YSYEKL. The CDR3 protein is CASTPRPRDRGGEQYF. The CDR3 nucleotides are TGCGCCAGCACCCCCCGCCCCCGGGACAGGGGAGGCGAGCAGTACTTC.

V is TRBV2 and J is TRBJ2-2; TRBD1 matches at 8 bases. There are 16 residues in the CDR3. Trimming at V came to 1 base and at J to 0 bases, leaving 1 base not matched to a gene. CDR1 SNHLY and CDR2 FYNNEI come from the germline V gene. The CDR3 loop reads CASSEGDRTNTGELFF. In DNA form, the CDR3 reads TGTGCCAGCAGTGAAGGGGACAGGACGAACACCGGGGAGCTGTTTTTT. Filled out from reference TRBV2 and TRBJ2-2, the complete variable domain reads EPEVTQTPSHQVTQMGQEVILRCVPISNHLYFYWYRQILGQKVEFLVSFYNNEISEKSEIFDDQFSVERPDGSNFTLKIRSTKLEDSAMYFCASSEGDRTNTGELFFGEGSRLTVL.

The V and J genes are TRBV30 and TRBJ1-3; D gene unclear. The ends were cut back, 2 bases at V and 0 bases at J, with 8 bases in the middle. Germline loops: CDR1 GTSNPN, CDR2 SVGIG (reference sequence). This CDR3 comprises 14 residues. In DNA form, the CDR3 reads TGTGCCTGGAGTTCAGGCTCCTCTGGAAACACCATATATTTT. Translating gives CAWSSGSSGNTIYF.

The rearrangement uses TRBV6-5 and TRBJ1-2; D possibly corresponds to TRBD1 (6 bases). The germline CDR1 and CDR2 sequences are MNHEY and SVGAGI. V lost 8 bases to trimming and J lost 1 base, with 14 bases between them. The CDR3 totals 14 residues. CDR3 amino acids: CASCRKGGNYGYTF. CDR3 bases: TGTGCCAGCTGCCGTAAAGGGGGTAACTATGGCTACACCTTC.

The chain joins TRBV13 to TRBJ2-7; D possibly corresponds to TRBD1 (6 bases). Trimming cost V 5 bases and J 3 bases, with 14 bases left between them. The V gene's germline CDR1 is PRHDT and CDR2 FYEKMQ (reference sequence). The CDR3 is made up of 14 amino acids. Here the CDR3 reads CASSDGTSLYEQYF. The CDR3 DNA reads as TGTGCCAGCAGCGACGGGACAAGTCTCTACGAGCAGTACTTC.

This chain links TRBV10-1 with TRBJ2-5; 10 bases match TRBD1. The CDR3 is 14 residues long. With V trimmed by 8 bases and J by 5 bases, 8 bases remained unmatched. The germline CDR1 and CDR2 sequences are WNHNN and SYGVQD (reference sequence). The CDR3 here is CASGGTGEGETQYF. The DNA for the CDR3 is TGCGCCAGCGGGGGGACAGGGGAGGGCGAGACCCAGTACTTC.

The sample holds one count of this clone. The chain couples TRBV9 to TRBJ2-1; D is possibly TRBD2 (6 bases). Germline V gene lookup returns CDR1 SGDLS and CDR2 YYNGEE. The CDR3 consists of 15 residues. V lost 3 bases, J lost 2 bases, and 12 bases lay in between. In DNA, the CDR3 is TGTGCCAGCAGCGAGGGACTTCAAACCTACAATGAGCAGTTCTTC. It codes for CASSEGLQTYNEQFF.

This rearrangement joins TRBV4-1 to TRBJ2-3; possibly TRBD2 for D (5 bases). Trimming took off 7 bases at V and 5 bases at J, with 28 bases between the two ends. Germline values: CDR1 MGHRA, CDR2 YSYEKL. The CDR3 spans 18 residues. The DNA for the CDR3 is TGCGCCAGCACCATGGGATCGTGGCTCGCTACTCGGGGAGATACGCAGTATTTT. Amino acid sequence: CASTMGSWLATRGDTQYF.

The CDR3 sequence is CASSSGGGEKLFF. In DNA, the CDR3 is TGTGCCAGCAGCTCTGGGGGCGGTGAAAAACTGTTTTTT. The genes are TRBV7-6 and TRBJ1-4; weak D call: TRBD1 (6 bases). V shed 4 bases and J shed 7 bases, with 10 bases lying between them. Looked up from germline, CDR1 is SGHVS and CDR2 is FNYEAQ. The CDR3 runs 13 residues.

The gene calls are TRBV6-6 and TRBJ1-4; TRBD1 matches 7 bases. The V segment lost 3 bases and the J segment 3 bases; nucleotides outside the gene matches: 4. CDR1 and CDR2 from the germline V gene are MNHNY and SVGAGI (reference sequence). The length of the CDR3 is 15 residues. The CDR3 loop reads CASSYTGAPNEKLFF. CDR3 coding DNA: TGTGCCAGCAGTTATACAGGGGCGCCTAATGAAAAACTGTTTTTT.

This clone was recorded only once. The chain combines TRBV29-1 with TRBJ2-5; 12 bases line up with TRBD2. The J segment lost 4 bases and the V segment lost 3 bases, leaving 9 bases of the junction unmatched. CDR3 length: 16 residues. Germline values: CDR1 SQVTM, CDR2 ANQGSEA. This chain's CDR3 is CSVETSGSLRIETQYF. In nucleotides, the CDR3 is TGCAGCGTTGAGACTAGCGGGAGCCTTCGAATAGAGACCCAGTACTTC.

V usage is TRBV2 and J usage is TRBJ2-7; D is ambiguous. V was clipped by 6 bases and J by 4 bases, with 4 bases between them. Germline CDR1 and CDR2: SNHLY and FYNNEI. This CDR3 has 10 residues. Here the CDR3 DNA reads TGTGCCAGCAGATCATACGAGCAGTACTTC. This encodes CASRSYEQYF.

The rearrangement uses TRBV27 and TRBJ2-7; TRBD1 aligns across 10 bases. Germline CDR1 reads MNHEY; CDR2 reads SMNVEV (reference sequence). The CDR3 is made up of 16 amino acids. With 5 bases clipped from V and 2 bases from J, the junction kept 9 bases outside the gene matches. CDR3 in DNA: TGTGCCAGCAGTCCAATCACGGGACAGGGGCCCTACGAGCAGTACTTC. It codes for CASSPITGQGPYEQYF.

The CDR3 coding sequence is TGTGCTAGTGGTTTCGGTAGCTACAATGAGCAGTTCTTC. Its translation is CASGFGSYNEQFF. The rearrangement links TRBV12-5 to TRBJ2-1; D gene unclear. Germline CDR1 reads LGHNT; CDR2 reads FRNRAP. The ends were cut back, 3 bases at V and 3 bases at J, with 6 bases in the middle. This CDR3 has 13 residues.

The genes are TRBV10-1 and TRBJ2-2, with 9 bases aligning to TRBD1. CDR3 length: 15 residues. The trim removed 5 bases at V and 6 bases at J, leaving 7 bases unmatched. Germline V gene lookup returns CDR1 WNHNN and CDR2 SYGVQD (reference sequence). The CDR3 region is CASSSGQGTPGELFF. CDR3 coding DNA: TGCGCCAGCAGTTCGGGACAGGGTACGCCCGGGGAGCTGTTTTTT.

The V gene is TRBV5-4, the J gene TRBJ2-7, with 7 bases identical to TRBD2. Trimming removed 0 bases from V and 3 bases from J; junction bases left unmatched: 3. Germline CDR1 is SGHNT and CDR2 is YYREEE (reference sequence). The CDR3 contains 14 residues. The CDR3 DNA sequence: TGTGCCAGCAGCTTGGCCGGGACTATCTACGAGCAGTACTTC. The encoded protein is CASSLAGTIYEQYF.

The chain uses TRBV28 and TRBJ2-6; D is perhaps TRBD2 (6 bases). This CDR3 spans 16 amino acids. The V end was cut by 5 bases, the J end by 3 bases, with 14 bases between. CDR1 MDHEN and CDR2 SYDVKM come from the germline V gene. CDR3 bases: TGTGCCAGCAGTGATCAGGGAGCGGGTGGGGCCAACGTCCTGACTTTC. Encoded protein: CASSDQGAGGANVLTF.

J is TRBJ2-7 and V is TRBV11-3; the D is unclear. The germline gives CDR1 SGHNT, CDR2 YENEEA. This CDR3 is built from 14 residues. Trimming cost V 1 base and J 0 bases, with 7 bases left between them. The CDR3 sequence: CASSLAPGSYEQYF. In nucleotides, the CDR3 is TGTGCCAGCAGCTTAGCACCAGGCTCCTACGAGCAGTACTTC.

The chain couples TRBV5-1 to TRBJ2-5; 7 bases line up with TRBD2. Germline V gene lookup returns CDR1 SGHRS and CDR2 YFSETQ. The junction had 12 bases not matched to a gene; V was cut back by 2 bases and J by 2 bases. The CDR3 has 17 amino acids. The CDR3 is CASSLLPGAGSQETQYF. CDR3 nucleotides: TGCGCCAGCAGCTTATTGCCAGGAGCGGGGAGTCAAGAGACCCAGTACTTC.

This chain links TRBV10-3 with TRBJ2-3; 10 bases align to TRBD1. V dropped 6 bases and J dropped 2; count of bases not matched to a gene: 5. This CDR3 comprises 15 residues. Germline V CDR1 and CDR2: ENHRY, SYGVKD. CDR3 region: CAISTGTGVTDTQYF. The CDR3 DNA is TGTGCCATCAGCACCGGGACAGGGGTCACAGATACGCAGTATTTT.

The chain combines TRBV11-2 with TRBJ2-1; D remains ambiguous. This CDR3 comprises 15 residues. V dropped 7 bases and J dropped 0 bases, with 13 bases sitting between them. In germline, CDR1 is SGHAT, CDR2 FQNNGV. The CDR3 protein is CASNLNPGSYNEQFF. In nucleotides, the CDR3 is TGTGCCAGCAACCTAAACCCGGGCTCCTACAATGAGCAGTTCTTC.

The rearrangement links TRBV27 to TRBJ2-7, with TRBD1 matching over 7 bases. The J segment lost 5 bases and the V segment lost 4 bases, leaving 11 bases of the junction unmatched. This CDR3 is built from 15 residues. The germline V gene encodes CDR1 MNHEY and CDR2 SMNVEV (reference sequence). CDR3 bases: TGTGCCAGCAGTTCCACGTTAAGGGGGCTCGACGAGCAGTACTTC. Translation: CASSSTLRGLDEQYF.